Described below is a single T cell receptor beta chain sequence and its context. Its cognate antigen is unknown. These data belong to a study of cytomegalovirus exposure and HLA in healthy donors. General study points: Using a false discovery rate of 0.05, a later analysis showed that some 16,000 TCR beta sequences were associated with HLA alleles. Donor immune exposure was known only as CMV serostatus.

60 Vbeta and 13 Jbeta primers were used in PCR. Assay used: immunoSEQ multiplex PCR; TCRdb lists only in-frame clones, some missing. Of under 200,000 clones in the sample, roughly four fifths are singletons; the top ten hold approximately 0.87%. The sequenced sample was PBMCs. This TCR was sampled from a girl aged 2-10 years in good health and CMV-seropositive.

As DNA, the CDR3 is TGCGCCAGCAGCTTGAAAGCTTCTGGAAACACCATATATTTT. The encoded protein is CASSLKASGNTIYF. The chain has TRBV5-1 and TRBJ1-3; D gene uncertain. Germline assignment: CDR1 SGHRS and CDR2 YFSETQ. V was pared by 1 base and J by 1 base, with 6 bases between. This CDR3 is 14 amino acids long.